The table lists the clone carrying this T cell receptor beta chain with a few counts. The data stem from a study of early T cells in non-severe SARS-CoV-2 infection. Turning to the study itself: The authors sequenced bulk RNA from unsorted whole blood, leaving chains unpaired.

Individual cDNA molecules were tagged with unique molecular identifiers, the study reported. In TCRdb, the 5' RACE reads were re-called with MiXCR into one record per CDR3 protein. The profile covers tens of thousands of distinct CDR3 sequences, with roughly an eighth appearing a single time and 3% to 3.5% taken by the ten largest. V dropped 3 bases and J dropped 0; count of bases not matched to a gene: 14. This CDR3 contains 18 residues. CDR1 and CDR2 from the germline V gene are WSHSY and SAAADI. The source of this sequence is an adult who was a healthcare worker with PCR-confirmed SARS-CoV-2 infection or an uninfected control (not recorded which). V and J are TRBV10-2 and TRBJ2-7, with 7 bases that match TRBD1. Sequencing was carried out using whole blood. CDR3 protein: CASSDPDRAKSSSYEQYF. CDR3 nucleotides: TGCGCCAGCAGTGATCCCGACAGGGCCAAATCTAGCTCCTACGAGCAGTACTTC.